This TCR beta chain stems from a study of blood T cell repertoires in COVID-19. Clones were sequenced by immunoSEQ multiplex PCR, and TCRdb holds only the in-frame ones, with some missing. The sample has some 250,000 clones, about four fifths seen once. This CDR3 region has 14 residues. Germline V gene lookup returns CDR1 GTSNPN and CDR2 SVGIG (reference sequence). The V and J ends lost 1 base and 8 bases, in that order; junction bases with no gene match: 5. The specimen was peripheral blood. V gene TRBV30 combines with J gene TRBJ1-4; TRBD1 matches 9 bases. This TCR was recovered from a woman over 75 with acute or convalescent COVID-19. The CDR3 bases are TGTGCCTGGAGTGGAGACAGGGGGGGGGAAAAACTGTTTTTT. This encodes CAWSGDRGGEKLFF. Full variable domain (outside the CDR3, taken from reference TRBV30 and TRBJ1-4): SQTIHQWPATLVQPVGSPLSLECTVEGTSNPNLYWYRQAAGRGLQLLFYSVGIGQISSEVPQNLSASRPQDRQFILSSKKLLLSDSGFYLCAWSGDRGGEKLFFGSGTQLSVL.